The rows below give T cell receptor beta chains drawn from one sample of a study of shared clonotypes between healthy human individuals. Sequencing was performed with immunoSEQ multiplex PCR; in TCRdb, only in-frame clones are kept and a portion is missing. The data show around 1,100,000 clones, with approximately 80% seen just once and about 0.89% held by the top ten. The specimen was memory CD4+ T cells from PBMCs. These receptors all stem from a young man in good health. Some clones in this sample may be carry-over from other donors' samples. Each CDR3 is given with its conserved first and last residue. The D gene is left open where the match is weak. Some rows have no size entry. The others give once, few or many, or a class for an expanded clone.

TRBJ1-2	once	TRBV29-1	TRBD1	TGCAGCGTTGGTCGGGACAGCAACTATGGCTACACCTTC	CSVGRDSNYGYTF
TRBJ2-1	NA	TRBV10-1	TRBD2	TGCGCCAGCAGTCCTAGCGGGAGCCAACGTGAGCAGTTCTTC	CASSPSGSQREQFF
TRBJ2-1	NA	TRBV13	TRBD2	TGTGCCAGCAGCTTAGGGCTAGCGGGCTCCTACAATGAGCAGTTCTTC	CASSLGLAGSYNEQFF
TRBJ1-6	NA	TRBV7-3	NA	TGTGCCAGCAGCCGGGATGGGGGTCCCCTCCACTTT	CASSRDGGPLHF
TRBJ2-7	NA	TRBV2	TRBD2	TGTGCCAGCAGTCCCCGGACTAGCGCGTCCTACGAGCAGTACTTC	CASSPRTSASYEQYF
TRBJ2-1	NA	TRBV28	TRBD2	TGTGCCAGCAGTTTTCTCGGGACTAGCGGGACTAATGAGCAGTTCTTC	CASSFLGTSGTNEQFF
TRBJ1-1	NA	TRBV6-5	NA	TGTGCCAGCAGTCCCGACAGTTACACTGAAGCTTTCTTT	CASSPDSYTEAFF
TRBJ2-1	many	TRBV13	TRBD2	TGTGCCAGCACCCTCCGCCTAGCGGGTGGGAATGAGCAGTTCTTC	CASTLRLAGGNEQFF
TRBJ1-1	once	TRBV2	NA	TGTGCCAGCAGCCCCCGGGTCCCCCTAAGAGCTTTCTTT	CASSPRVPLRAFF
TRBJ2-5	NA	TRBV11-3	NA	TGTGCCAGCAGCTCGACGGGTAGGGGACAAGAGACCCAGTACTTC	CASSSTGRGQETQYF
TRBJ2-1	NA	TRBV5-1	NA	TGCGCCAGCAGCGTAGAGTTAGCGGATCACAATGAGCAGTTCTTC	CASSVELADHNEQFF
TRBJ2-1	NA	TRBV30	TRBD2	TGTGGCGGACTAGCGGGAGACAATGAGCAGTTCTTC	CGGLAGDNEQFF
TRBJ1-1	NA	TRBV18	NA	TGTGCCAGCTCAAGGGACACTGAAGCTTTCTTT	CASSRDTEAFF
TRBJ2-7	once	TRBV29-1	NA	TGCAGCGTTGAAGGTGCCCTTACTGGGACGACGTACGAGCAGTACTTC	CSVEGALTGTTYEQYF
TRBJ2-7	NA	TRBV5-1	TRBD1	TGCGCCAGCAGCTTCGACAGGGTCTACGAGCAGTACTTC	CASSFDRVYEQYF
TRBJ1-4	NA	TRBV7-2	TRBD1	TGTGCCAGCAGCTTAAGGACAGGGGGCGGTGAAAAACTGTTTTTT	CASSLRTGGGEKLFF
TRBJ1-2	NA	TRBV28	NA	TGTGCCAGCAGTCCCCCAGGGCCTATCGGCTACACCTTC	CASSPPGPIGYTF
TRBJ2-3	NA	TRBV11-1	NA	TGTGCCAGCAGAACTGGGGGAGCGGCCCTTACAGATACGCAGTATTTT	CASRTGGAALTDTQYF
TRBJ2-4	NA	TRBV7-9	NA	TGTGCCAGCAGCCAGGACCCCCTCATAAACATTCAGTACTTC	CASSQDPLINIQYF
TRBJ2-3	few	TRBV4-3	TRBD2	TGCGCCAGCAGCCAAGAGGGAGCGGGAGTCAGAGATACGCAGTATTTT	CASSQEGAGVRDTQYF
TRBJ2-1	NA	TRBV5-5	NA	TGTGCCAGCAGCTTGTCCGCAGGGACCAATGAGCAGTTCTTC	CASSLSAGTNEQFF
TRBJ1-2	NA	TRBV6-1	NA	TGTGCCAGCAGTGACCCCGGGGTGGAGGGTAACTATGGCTACACCTTC	CASSDPGVEGNYGYTF
TRBJ2-7	NA	TRBV6-5	NA	TGTGCCAGCAGTTACGGGGTATTCTACGAGCAGTACTTC	CASSYGVFYEQYF
TRBJ1-5	few	TRBV28	NA	TGTGCCAGCAGTTTAACCCACTCAGGGAAAGGCAATCAGCCCCAGCATTTT	CASSLTHSGKGNQPQHF
TRBJ2-1	NA	TRBV10-1	NA	TGCGCCAGCAGTGAGCACAGTGCCACTATCAATGAGCAGTTCTTC	CASSEHSATINEQFF
TRBJ2-2	few	TRBV29-1	NA	TGCAGCGTTGGGGGAGCTTCGAACACCGGGGAGCTGTTTTTT	CSVGGASNTGELFF
TRBJ1-5	NA	TRBV2	NA	TGTGCCAGCAGTGGGGGGACAAGGTTCAAGCCCCAGCATTTT	CASSGGTRFKPQHF
TRBJ1-1	NA	TRBV5-1	NA	TGCGCCAGCAGCTTGGGATATAACACTGAAGCTTTCTTT	CASSLGYNTEAFF
TRBJ2-3	NA	TRBV7-9	TRBD1	TGTGCCAGCAGCCGGACAGGGCACACAGATACGCAGTATTTT	CASSRTGHTDTQYF
TRBJ2-5	NA	TRBV10-2	TRBD2	TGCGCCAGCAAAAAGGAGAGGAGCGGGAGTGGGCAAGAGACCCAGTACTTC	CASKKERSGSGQETQYF
TRBJ1-1	NA	TRBV7-2	NA	TGTGCCAGCGGCGCCGTCAGGAGTCACACTGAAGCTTTCTTT	CASGAVRSHTEAFF
TRBJ2-7	NA	TRBV5-1	TRBD2	TGCGCCAGCAGCGCTAGCGGATACTACGAGCAGTACTTC	CASSASGYYEQYF
TRBJ2-7	NA	TRBV6-9	NA	TGTGCCAGCAAAGGGGAGCAGTACTTC	CASKGEQYF
TRBJ1-4	once	TRBV30	TRBD1	TGTGCCTGTCCGGACAGGAGAACTAATGAAAAACTGTTTTTT	CACPDRRTNEKLFF
TRBJ2-2	NA	TRBV7-3	TRBD2	TGTGCCAGCGCCGACAGGAGGTCGGGAGGGGTAACCGGGGAGCTGTTTTTT	CASADRRSGGVTGELFF
TRBJ2-3	NA	TRBV7-2	TRBD2	TGTGCCAGCAGCCAAGGACTAGCGGGAGATACGCAGTATTTT	CASSQGLAGDTQYF
TRBJ2-2	NA	TRBV28	NA	TGTGCCAGCAGAAGGGTCTTAGGGGGGACCGGGGAGCTGTTTTTT	CASRRVLGGTGELFF
TRBJ1-5	NA	TRBV19	NA	TGTGCCAGTAGTGCGAACCAGGGCCCTAATCAGCCCCAGCATTTT	CASSANQGPNQPQHF
TRBJ2-7	NA	TRBV6-1	NA	TGTGCCAGCAGTCGGGACGGGGATACCTACGAGCAGTACTTC	CASSRDGDTYEQYF
TRBJ2-5	NA	TRBV7-6	TRBD2	TGTGCCAGCAGTTTGATAGCGGGAGTGGAGACCCAGTACTTC	CASSLIAGVETQYF
TRBJ2-7	NA	TRBV7-6	TRBD1	TGTGCCAGCAGTTCCGGGACAGCCTCATCCTACGAGCAGTACTTC	CASSSGTASSYEQYF
TRBJ1-2	NA	TRBV4-1	NA	TGCGCCAGCAGCCAAGATGACGGGCGCGGCTATGGCTACACCTTC	CASSQDDGRGYGYTF
TRBJ1-2	NA	TRBV29-1	NA	TGCAGCGTTGTTTACGGATTCAACTATGGCTACACCTTC	CSVVYGFNYGYTF
TRBJ1-1	NA	TRBV28	NA	TGTGCCAGCGGAAACCTTGGCATACAAGCTTTCTTT	CASGNLGIQAFF
TRBJ2-7	NA	TRBV28	TRBD1	TGTGCCAGCAGTGGGGACAGCCGCTACGAGCAGTACTTC	CASSGDSRYEQYF
TRBJ1-1	NA	TRBV27	NA	TGTGCCAGCAGCCCCGGACTCTCTGAAGCTTTCTTT	CASSPGLSEAFF
TRBJ1-1	NA	TRBV7-9	NA	TGTGCCAGCACCTTGACAGGCAACACTGAAGCTTTCTTT	CASTLTGNTEAFF
TRBJ2-7	NA	TRBV7-9	NA	TGTGCCAGCAGTAACGAGGTGGGGGTGGTACACTTC	CASSNEVGVVHF
TRBJ1-5	NA	TRBV28	NA	TGTGCCAGCAGTACTTCCGGGCTGAGGGCCCAGCATTTT	CASSTSGLRAQHF
TRBJ2-3	NA	TRBV7-9	TRBD2	TGTGCCAGCAGCTTCTCTAGCGGTGGGGATACGCAGTATTTT	CASSFSSGGDTQYF
TRBJ2-3	NA	TRBV2	TRBD2	TGTGCCAGCAGTGAAACGTTCTTTTATAGCGGGAGGGCCGCAGATACGCAGTATTTT	CASSETFFYSGRAADTQYF
TRBJ2-6	NA	TRBV19	NA	TGTGCCAGTAGCGAAGACAGGAAAAGTGACGTCCTGACTTTC	CASSEDRKSDVLTF
TRBJ2-3	NA	TRBV25-1	NA	TGTGCCAGCAGCCGGGCGGGACCCACAGATACGCAGTATTTT	CASSRAGPTDTQYF
TRBJ1-2	few	TRBV7-3	TRBD1	TGTGCCAGCGGAAGACAGGGGGATGGCTACACCTTC	CASGRQGDGYTF
TRBJ1-5	few	TRBV27	TRBD1	TGTGCCAGCAGCATATCCGGACAGGGGGTTCTCTATAGCAATCAGCCCCAGCATTTT	CASSISGQGVLYSNQPQHF
TRBJ1-2	NA	TRBV28	NA	TGTGCCAGCAGTTTAGGGGCCTACTATGGCTACACCTTC	CASSLGAYYGYTF
TRBJ1-5	NA	TRBV30	NA	TGTGCCTGGAGTGTCGGGGGGCGGTGGTCGCCCCAGCATTTT	CAWSVGGRWSPQHF